This T cell receptor beta chain was profiled in a study of blood T cell repertoires in COVID-19. Germline V lookup: CDR1 LGHDT, CDR2 YNNKEL (reference sequence). Deletions cut 1 base from V and 9 bases from J, with 9 bases between. This CDR3 comprises 12 residues. TCRdb's table, derived via immunoSEQ multiplex PCR, lists solely in-frame clones and lacks some. Found here are approximately 340,000 clones, over 70% of them singletons; the top ten hold 2.5% to 3%. The chain has TRBV3-1 (or the pseudogene TRBV3-2) and TRBJ1-1; D unclear. Source material: peripheral blood. This TCR was sampled from a man between 25 and 39 years old with active or convalescent COVID-19. CDR3 residues: CASSQVVHKAFF. The CDR3 region has the DNA TGTGCCAGCAGCCAAGTCGTACACAAAGCTTTCTTT.